This T cell receptor beta chain came from a study of monozygotic twins with cystic fibrosis. Sequencing was performed with immunoSEQ multiplex PCR; in TCRdb, only in-frame clones are kept and a portion is missing. There are 30,000 to 35,000 clones in the sample; just over 65% occur only once, and under 0.9% lies in the top ten. This CDR3 has 12 amino acids. Germline values: CDR1 MDHEN, CDR2 SYDVKM. Trimming stripped 3 bases from V and 4 bases from J, with 7 bases between. The chain recombines TRBV28 with TRBJ2-7, with unresolved D. The clonotype was recovered from a girl aged 5 to 17 with cystic fibrosis. Specimen: blood. The CDR3 DNA follows: TGTGCCAGCAGTTTGAGCAGTTACGAGCAGTACTTC. Its protein product is CASSLSSYEQYF.